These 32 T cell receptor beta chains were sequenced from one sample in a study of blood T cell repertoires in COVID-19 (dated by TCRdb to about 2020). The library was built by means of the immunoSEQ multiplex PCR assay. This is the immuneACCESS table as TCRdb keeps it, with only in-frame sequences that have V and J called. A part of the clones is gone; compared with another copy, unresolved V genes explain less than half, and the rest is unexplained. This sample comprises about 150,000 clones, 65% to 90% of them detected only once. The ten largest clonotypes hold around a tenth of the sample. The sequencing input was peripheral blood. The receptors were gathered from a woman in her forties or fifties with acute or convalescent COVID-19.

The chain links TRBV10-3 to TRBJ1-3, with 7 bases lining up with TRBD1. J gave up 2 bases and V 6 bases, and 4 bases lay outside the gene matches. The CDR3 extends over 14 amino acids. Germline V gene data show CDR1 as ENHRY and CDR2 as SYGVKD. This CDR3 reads CAISPTGTGNTIYF. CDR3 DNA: TGTGCCATCAGCCCGACAGGGACTGGAAACACCATATATTTT.

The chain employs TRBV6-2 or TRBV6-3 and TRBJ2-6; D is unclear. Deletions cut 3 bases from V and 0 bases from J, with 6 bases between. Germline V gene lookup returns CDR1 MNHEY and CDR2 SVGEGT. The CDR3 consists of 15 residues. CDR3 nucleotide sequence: TGTGCCAGCAGTTATTCAGGCTCTGGGGCCAACGTCCTGACTTTC. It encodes CASSYSGSGANVLTF.

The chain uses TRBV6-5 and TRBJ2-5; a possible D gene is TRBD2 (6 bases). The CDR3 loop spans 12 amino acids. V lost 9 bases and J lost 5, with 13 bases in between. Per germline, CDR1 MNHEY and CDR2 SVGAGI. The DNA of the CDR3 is TGTGCCAGTTCGGTCCGGGGGGAGACCCAGTACTTC. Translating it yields CASSVRGETQYF.

This CDR3 reads CASSSGPSGGAYEQYF. CDR3 sequence (DNA): TGTGCCAGCAGCTCGGGGCCTAGCGGAGGGGCCTACGAGCAGTACTTC. This sequence joins TRBV7-2 and TRBJ2-7; 7 nucleotides match TRBD2. The CDR3 is made up of 16 amino acids. J gave up 2 bases and V 4 bases, and 11 bases lay outside the gene matches. Germline V gene lookup returns CDR1 SGHTA and CDR2 FQGNSA.

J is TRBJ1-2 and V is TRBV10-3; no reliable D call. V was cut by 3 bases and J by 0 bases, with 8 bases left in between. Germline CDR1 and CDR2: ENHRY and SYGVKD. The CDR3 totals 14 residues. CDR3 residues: CAISDPGANYGYTF. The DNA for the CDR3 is TGTGCCATCAGTGACCCCGGAGCTAACTATGGCTACACCTTC.

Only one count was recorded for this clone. CDR3 protein: CASRLADQRGGGSTDTQYF. The CDR3, as DNA: TGTGCAAGTCGCTTAGCTGACCAGCGGGGGGGCGGGAGCACAGATACGCAGTATTTT. The V gene is TRBV12-2, the J gene TRBJ2-3; the table's D gene call, TRBD2, was not cross checked with the DNA. TRBV12-2 is assigned pseudogene status. The CDR3 covers 19 residues.

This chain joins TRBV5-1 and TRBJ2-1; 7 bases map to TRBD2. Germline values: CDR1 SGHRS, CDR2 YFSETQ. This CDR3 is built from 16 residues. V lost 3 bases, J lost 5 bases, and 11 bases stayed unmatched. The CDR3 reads CASSSGSGTLDNEQFF. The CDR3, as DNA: TGCGCCAGCAGCTCGGGAAGCGGGACGCTGGACAATGAGCAGTTCTTC.

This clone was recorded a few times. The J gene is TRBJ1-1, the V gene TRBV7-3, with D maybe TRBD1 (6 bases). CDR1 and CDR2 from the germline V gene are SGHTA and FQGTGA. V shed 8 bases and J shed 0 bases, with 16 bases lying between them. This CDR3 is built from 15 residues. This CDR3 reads CASVTGRVLNTEAFF. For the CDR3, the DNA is TGTGCCAGCGTTACAGGGAGAGTCCTGAACACTGAAGCTTTCTTT.

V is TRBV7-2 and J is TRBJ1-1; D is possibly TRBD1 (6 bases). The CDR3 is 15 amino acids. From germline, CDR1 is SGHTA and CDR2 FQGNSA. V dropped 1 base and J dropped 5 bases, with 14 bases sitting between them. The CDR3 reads CASSLGPQTGTEAFF. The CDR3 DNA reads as TGTGCCAGCAGCTTAGGGCCCCAAACAGGGACTGAAGCTTTCTTT.

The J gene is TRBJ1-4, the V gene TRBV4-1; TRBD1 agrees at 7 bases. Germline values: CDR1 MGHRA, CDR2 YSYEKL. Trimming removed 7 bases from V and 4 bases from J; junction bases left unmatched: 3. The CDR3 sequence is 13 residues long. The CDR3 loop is CASTGQDNEKLFF. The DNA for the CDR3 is TGCGCCAGCACCGGACAGGATAATGAAAAACTGTTTTTT.

DNA for the CDR3: TGCAGCGGCAACTTCGCTGACGGGGACACTGAAGCTTTCTTT. Amino acids: CSGNFADGDTEAFF. The V call is TRBV29-1, the J call TRBJ1-1, with no clear D. CDR1 is SQVTM, CDR2 ANQGSEA, per germline. The CDR3 covers 14 residues. V was trimmed by 7 bases and J by 3 bases, leaving 18 bases between them. Using reference TRBV29-1 and TRBJ1-1 for the parts outside the CDR3, the full variable domain is SAVISQKPSRDICQRGTSLTIQCQVDSQVTMMFWYRQQPGQSLTLIATANQGSEATYESGFVIDKFPISRPNLTFSTLTVSNMSPEDSSIYLCSGNFADGDTEAFFGQGTRLTVV.

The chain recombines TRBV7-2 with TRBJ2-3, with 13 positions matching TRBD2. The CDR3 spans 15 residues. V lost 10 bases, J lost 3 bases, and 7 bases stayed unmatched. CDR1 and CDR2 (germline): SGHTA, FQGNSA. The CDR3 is CATEMGLAGTDTQYF. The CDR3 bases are TGTGCCACCGAGATGGGACTAGCGGGGACAGATACGCAGTATTTT. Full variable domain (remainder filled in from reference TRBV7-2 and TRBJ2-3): GAGVSQSPSNKVTEKGKDVELRCDPISGHTALYWYRQSLGQGLEFLIYFQGNSAPDKSGLPSDRFSAERTGGSVSTLTIQRTQQEDSAVYLCATEMGLAGTDTQYFGPGTRLTVL.

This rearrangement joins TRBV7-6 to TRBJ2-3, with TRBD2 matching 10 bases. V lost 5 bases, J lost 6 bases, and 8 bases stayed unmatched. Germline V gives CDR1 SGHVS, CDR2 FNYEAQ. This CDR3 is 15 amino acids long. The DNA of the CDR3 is TGTGCCAGCAGCCCTAGCGGGAGTCGTCGGGATACGCAGTATTTT. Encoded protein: CASSPSGSRRDTQYF. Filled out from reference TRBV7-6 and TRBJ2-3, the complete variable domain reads GAGVSQSPRYKVTKRGQDVALRCDPISGHVSLYWYRQALGQGPEFLTYFNYEAQQDKSGLPNDRFSAERPEGSISTLTIQRTEQRDSAMYRCASSPSGSRRDTQYFGPGTRLTVL.

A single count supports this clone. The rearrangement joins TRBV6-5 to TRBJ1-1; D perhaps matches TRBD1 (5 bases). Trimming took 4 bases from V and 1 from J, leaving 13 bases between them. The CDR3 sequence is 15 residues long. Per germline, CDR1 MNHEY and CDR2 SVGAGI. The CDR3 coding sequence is TGTGCCAGCAGTTTCCCGGGGAGGGGGAACACTGAAGCTTTCTTT. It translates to CASSFPGRGNTEAFF.

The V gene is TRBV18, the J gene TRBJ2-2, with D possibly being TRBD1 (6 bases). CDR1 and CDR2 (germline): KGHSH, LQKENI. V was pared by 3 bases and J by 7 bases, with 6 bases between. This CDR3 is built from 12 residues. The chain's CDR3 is CASSPTGGELFF. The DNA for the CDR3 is TGTGCCAGCTCACCGACAGGCGGGGAGCTGTTTTTT.

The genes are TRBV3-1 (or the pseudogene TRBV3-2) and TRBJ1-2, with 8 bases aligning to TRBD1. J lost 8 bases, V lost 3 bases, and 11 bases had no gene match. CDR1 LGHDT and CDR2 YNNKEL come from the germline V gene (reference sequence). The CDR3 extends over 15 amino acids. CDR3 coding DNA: TGTGCCAGCAGCCAGGGTCCGACAGGGGTTACAGGCTACACCTTC. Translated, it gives CASSQGPTGVTGYTF.

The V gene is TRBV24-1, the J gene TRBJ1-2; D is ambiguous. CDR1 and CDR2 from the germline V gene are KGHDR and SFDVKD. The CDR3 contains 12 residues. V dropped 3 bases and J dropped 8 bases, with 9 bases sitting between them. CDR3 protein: CATSDPTVGYTF. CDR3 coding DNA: TGTGCCACCAGTGATCCTACCGTCGGCTACACCTTC.

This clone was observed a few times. The CDR3 spells CASSAQITGELFF. The CDR3 DNA follows: TGTGCCAGCAGCGCACAGATCACCGGGGAGCTGTTTTTT. The J gene is TRBJ2-2, the V gene TRBV7-2; D not certain. Germline V CDR1 and CDR2: SGHTA, FQGNSA. V was cut by 5 bases and J by 4 bases, with 8 bases left in between. The CDR3 totals 13 residues.

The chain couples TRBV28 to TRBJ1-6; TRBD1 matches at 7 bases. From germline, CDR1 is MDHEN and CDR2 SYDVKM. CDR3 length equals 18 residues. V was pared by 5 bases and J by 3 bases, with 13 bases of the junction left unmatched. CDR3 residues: CASSLMSGGQNYNSPLHF. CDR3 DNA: TGTGCCAGCAGTCTTATGTCCGGGGGACAGAACTATAATTCACCCCTCCACTTT.

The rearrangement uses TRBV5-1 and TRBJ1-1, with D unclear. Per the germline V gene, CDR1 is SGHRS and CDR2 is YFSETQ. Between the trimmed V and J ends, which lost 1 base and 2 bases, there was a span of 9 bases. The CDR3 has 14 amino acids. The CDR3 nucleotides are TGCGCCAGCAGCTTGAATGCGGCCAACACTGAAGCTTTCTTT. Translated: CASSLNAANTEAFF.

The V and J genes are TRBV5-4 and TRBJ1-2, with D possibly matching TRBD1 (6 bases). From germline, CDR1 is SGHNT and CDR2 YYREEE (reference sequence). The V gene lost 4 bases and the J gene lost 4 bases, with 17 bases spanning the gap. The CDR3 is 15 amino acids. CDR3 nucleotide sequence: TGTGCCAGCAGCCTCCTCGGACAGTTAAGCTATGGCTACACCTTC. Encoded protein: CASSLLGQLSYGYTF.

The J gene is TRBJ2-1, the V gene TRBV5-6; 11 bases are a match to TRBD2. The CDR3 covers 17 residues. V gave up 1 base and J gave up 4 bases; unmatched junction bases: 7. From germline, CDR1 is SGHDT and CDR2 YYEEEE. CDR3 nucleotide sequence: TGTGCCAGCAGCTTGAGCTTTAGCGGGGGGGCATACAATGAGCAGTTCTTC. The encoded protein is CASSLSFSGGAYNEQFF.

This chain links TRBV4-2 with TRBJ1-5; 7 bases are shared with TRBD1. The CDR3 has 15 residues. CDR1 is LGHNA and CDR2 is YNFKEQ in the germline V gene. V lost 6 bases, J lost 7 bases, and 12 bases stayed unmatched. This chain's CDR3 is CASRVSDRDGQPQHF. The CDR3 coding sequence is TGTGCCAGCAGGGTTTCCGACAGGGATGGCCAGCCCCAGCATTTT.

The CDR3 sequence: CASSQNGGTGQAFF. CDR3 nucleotide sequence: TGTGCCAGCAGTCAAAATGGGGGGACAGGGCAAGCTTTCTTT. V gene TRBV7-9 combines with J gene TRBJ1-1; 9 positions match TRBD1. V shed 6 bases, J shed 9 bases, and the junction held 11 bases outside the gene matches. The CDR3 has 14 amino acids. Germline V gene lookup returns CDR1 SEHNR and CDR2 FQNEAQ (reference sequence).

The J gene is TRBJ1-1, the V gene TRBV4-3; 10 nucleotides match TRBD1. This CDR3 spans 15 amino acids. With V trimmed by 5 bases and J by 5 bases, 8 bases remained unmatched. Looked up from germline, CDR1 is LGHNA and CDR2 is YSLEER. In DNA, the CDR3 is TGCGCCAGCAGCTTCCCGGGACAGGGGTTGACTGAAGCTTTCTTT. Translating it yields CASSFPGQGLTEAFF.

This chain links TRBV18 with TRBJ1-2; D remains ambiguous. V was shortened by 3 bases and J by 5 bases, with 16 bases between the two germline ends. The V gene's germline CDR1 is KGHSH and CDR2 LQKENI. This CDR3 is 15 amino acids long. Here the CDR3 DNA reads TGTGCCAGCTCACCCTCCCGAACGGAGTTATATGGCTACACCTTC. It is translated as CASSPSRTELYGYTF.

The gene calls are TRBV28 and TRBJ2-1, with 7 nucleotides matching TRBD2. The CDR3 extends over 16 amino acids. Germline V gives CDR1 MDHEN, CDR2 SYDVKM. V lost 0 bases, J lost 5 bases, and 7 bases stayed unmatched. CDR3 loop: CASSLWGGSWHNEQFF. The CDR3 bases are TGTGCCAGCAGTTTATGGGGCGGGAGCTGGCACAATGAGCAGTTCTTC.

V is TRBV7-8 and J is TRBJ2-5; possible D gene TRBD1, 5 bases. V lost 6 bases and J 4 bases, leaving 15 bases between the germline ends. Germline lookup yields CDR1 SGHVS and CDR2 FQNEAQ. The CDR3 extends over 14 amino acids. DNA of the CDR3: TGTGCCAGCAGTACCCGCGCCCAGGGAGAGACCCAGTACTTC. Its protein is CASSTRAQGETQYF.

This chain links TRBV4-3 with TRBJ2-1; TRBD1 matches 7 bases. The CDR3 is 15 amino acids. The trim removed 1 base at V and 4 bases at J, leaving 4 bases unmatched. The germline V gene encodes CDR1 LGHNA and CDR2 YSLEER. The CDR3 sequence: CASSQVSTGYNEQFF. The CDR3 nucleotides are TGCGCCAGCAGCCAAGTTTCGACAGGGTACAATGAGCAGTTCTTC.

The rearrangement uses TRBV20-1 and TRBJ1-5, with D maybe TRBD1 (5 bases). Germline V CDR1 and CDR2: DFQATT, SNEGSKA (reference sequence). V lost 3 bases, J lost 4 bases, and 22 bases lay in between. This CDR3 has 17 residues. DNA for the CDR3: TGCAGTGCTAGTCGTGGGTCCGCGGGGCAGACTAATCAGCCCCAGCATTTT. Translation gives CSASRGSAGQTNQPQHF.

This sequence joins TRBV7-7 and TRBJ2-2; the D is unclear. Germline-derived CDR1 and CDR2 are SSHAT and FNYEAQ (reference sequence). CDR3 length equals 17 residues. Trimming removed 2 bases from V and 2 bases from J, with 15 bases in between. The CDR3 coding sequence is TGTGCCAGCAGCTTATCAGAGACAAGCCACAACACCGGGGAGCTGTTTTTT. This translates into CASSLSETSHNTGELFF.

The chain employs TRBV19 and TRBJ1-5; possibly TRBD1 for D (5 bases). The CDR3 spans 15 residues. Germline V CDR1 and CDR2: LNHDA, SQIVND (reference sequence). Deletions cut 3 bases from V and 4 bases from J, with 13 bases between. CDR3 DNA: TGTGCCAGTAGTATGTATGACAGCGAAAATCAGCCCCAGCATTTT. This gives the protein CASSMYDSENQPQHF.